This T cell receptor beta chain was sequenced for a study of early T cells in non-severe SARS-CoV-2 infection. Study-level background: With bulk RNA from unsorted whole blood as input, sequencing yielded unpaired chains.

Individual cDNA molecules received unique molecular identifiers. MiXCR, run by TCRdb on the 5' RACE reads, gives a single entry per CDR3 protein. The sample shows 15,000 to 20,000 distinct CDR3 sequences, approximately 5.6% of them seen only once. This CDR3 is 13 amino acids long. Germline V lookup: CDR1 MNHEY, CDR2 SMNVEV (reference sequence). V shed 4 bases and J shed 13 bases, with 17 bases lying between them. Regarding this clonotype: No antigen is known for it.

Overall study results and limits: VDJdb matching, biased toward anti-spike CD8 responses, missed private and CD4 specificities.

This rearrangement joins TRBV27 to TRBJ2-1, with a possible D match to TRBD2 (5 bases). The clonotype comes from an adult who was a healthcare worker with PCR-confirmed SARS-CoV-2 infection or an uninfected control (not recorded which). The sequencing input was whole blood. The CDR3 spells CASSYPGPGVQFF. The CDR3 nucleotides read TGTGCCAGCAGTTACCCCGGACCCGGGGTACAGTTCTTC.